This TCR beta chain was identified in a study of tumor-infiltrating lymphocytes in localized non-small cell lung cancer. Points from the study as a whole: Only some patients had TCR sequencing, depending on available tissue. Compared with uninvolved lung, tumors showed higher T cell infiltration by TCRbeta sequencing.

This clone was seen more than once but under ten times. The antigen remains undetermined. The CDR3 length is 14 residues. V was shortened by 9 bases and J by 0 bases, with 14 bases between the two germline ends. The V gene's germline CDR1 is LNHDA and CDR2 SQIVND (reference sequence). TCRdb's copy holds only in-frame clones and misses some; the assay was immunoSEQ multiplex PCR. Of roughly 15,000 clones in the sample, 80% were seen once. What was sequenced was uninvolved lung tissue not adjacent to the tumor. The sequence came from a human donor with non-small cell lung cancer. The V gene is TRBV19, the J gene TRBJ1-1; a possible D gene is TRBD1 (5 bases). The CDR3: CASRGGQLNTEAFF. As DNA, the CDR3 is TGTGCCAGCCGGGGGGGTCAATTGAACACTGAAGCTTTCTTT.